The rows below give T cell receptor beta chains drawn from one sample of a study of prognosis after radiotherapy for stage I lung cancer. TCRdb fed the multiplex PCR reads into MiXCR, producing one record per CDR3 protein. This table has about 13,000 distinct CDR3 sequences, roughly a quarter appearing once. Sequencing used PBMCs, obtained before or after stereotactic body radiation therapy (not recorded which). The receptors originated from a donor at least 50 years old with non-small cell lung cancer. Each CDR3 is given with its conserved first and last residue. The D gene is left open where the match is weak. Expanded clones are given a class, and other clones once, few, many or no size at all.

D gene: -
V gene: TRBV20-1
J gene: TRBJ1-4
clone size: -
CDR3 DNA: TGCAGTGATAGAGATCATAGGGGTGGTGAAAAACTGTTTTTT
CDR3 protein: CSDRDHRGGEKLFF

D gene: TRBD1
V gene: TRBV5-1
J gene: TRBJ1-2
clone size: medium-sized
CDR3 DNA: TGCGCCAGCAGCTCCGAACCGGGACAGACAGGTGGCTACACCTTC
CDR3 protein: CASSSEPGQTGGYTF

D gene: TRBD1
V gene: TRBV29-1
J gene: TRBJ2-5
clone size: many
CDR3 DNA: TGCAGCGCTCTACAGGGGGCGGGGGAGACCCAGTACTTC
CDR3 protein: CSALQGAGETQYF

D gene: -
V gene: TRBV6-2/TRBV6-3
J gene: TRBJ1-5
clone size: many
CDR3 DNA: TGTGCCAGCAGTTACGAGATCAGACAAAATCAGCCCCAGCATTTT
CDR3 protein: CASSYEIRQNQPQHF

D gene: TRBD2
V gene: TRBV3-1
J gene: TRBJ2-7
clone size: many
CDR3 DNA: TGTGCCAGCAGCAACCGACTAGCCGTCTCCTACGAGCAGTACTTC
CDR3 protein: CASSNRLAVSYEQYF

D gene: TRBD1
V gene: TRBV6-5
J gene: TRBJ2-1
clone size: medium-sized
CDR3 DNA: TGTGCCAGCAGTTCCGAGGGGGCTCTGTCCTACAATGAGCAGTTCTTC
CDR3 protein: CASSSEGALSYNEQFF

D gene: -
V gene: TRBV3-1
J gene: TRBJ2-6
clone size: many
CDR3 DNA: TGTGCCAGCAGCCAAGATCTCCGCTCTGGGGCCAACGTCCTGACTTTC
CDR3 protein: CASSQDLRSGANVLTF

D gene: -
V gene: TRBV5-1
J gene: TRBJ2-5
clone size: -
CDR3 DNA: TGCGCCAGCAGCGGCGGCATTGCGGAAGAGACCCAGTACTTC
CDR3 protein: CASSGGIAEETQYF

D gene: TRBD1
V gene: TRBV27
J gene: TRBJ1-1
clone size: once
CDR3 DNA: TGTGCCAGCAGTGGGGACAGGAGCTATATGAACACTGAAGCTTTCTTT
CDR3 protein: CASSGDRSYMNTEAFF

D gene: TRBD1
V gene: TRBV5-1
J gene: TRBJ1-4
clone size: many
CDR3 DNA: TGCGCCAGCAGCAGGGACAGGGGTGAAAAACTGTTTTTT
CDR3 protein: CASSRDRGEKLFF